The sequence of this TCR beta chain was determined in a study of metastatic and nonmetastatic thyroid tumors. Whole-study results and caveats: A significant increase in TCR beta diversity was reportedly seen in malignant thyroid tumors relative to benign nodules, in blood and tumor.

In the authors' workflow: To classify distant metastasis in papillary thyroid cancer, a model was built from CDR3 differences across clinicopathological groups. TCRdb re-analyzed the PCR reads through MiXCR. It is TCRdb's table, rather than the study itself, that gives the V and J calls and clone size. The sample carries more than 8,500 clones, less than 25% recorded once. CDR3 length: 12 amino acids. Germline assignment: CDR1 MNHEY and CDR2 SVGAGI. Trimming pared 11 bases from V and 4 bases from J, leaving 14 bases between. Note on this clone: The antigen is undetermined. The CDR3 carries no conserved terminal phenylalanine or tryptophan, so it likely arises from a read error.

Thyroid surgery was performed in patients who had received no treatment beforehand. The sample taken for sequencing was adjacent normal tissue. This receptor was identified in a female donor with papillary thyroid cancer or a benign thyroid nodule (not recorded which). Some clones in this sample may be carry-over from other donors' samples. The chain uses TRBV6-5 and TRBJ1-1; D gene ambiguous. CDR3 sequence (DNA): TGTGCCGGCAATTGGGTGGGCACTGAAGCTTTCTTG. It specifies CAGNWVGTEAFL.